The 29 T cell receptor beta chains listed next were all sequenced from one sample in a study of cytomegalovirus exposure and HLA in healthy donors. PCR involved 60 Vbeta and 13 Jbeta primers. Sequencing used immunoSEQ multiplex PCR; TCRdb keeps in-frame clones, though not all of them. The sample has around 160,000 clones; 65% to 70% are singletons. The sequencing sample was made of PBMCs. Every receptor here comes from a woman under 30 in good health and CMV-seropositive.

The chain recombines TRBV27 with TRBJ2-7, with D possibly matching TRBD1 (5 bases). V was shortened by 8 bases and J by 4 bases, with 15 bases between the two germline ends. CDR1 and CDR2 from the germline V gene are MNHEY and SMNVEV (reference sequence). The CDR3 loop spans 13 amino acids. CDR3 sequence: CASGRGRLYEQYF. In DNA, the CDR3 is TGTGCCAGCGGTAGGGGCAGGTTGTACGAGCAGTACTTC.

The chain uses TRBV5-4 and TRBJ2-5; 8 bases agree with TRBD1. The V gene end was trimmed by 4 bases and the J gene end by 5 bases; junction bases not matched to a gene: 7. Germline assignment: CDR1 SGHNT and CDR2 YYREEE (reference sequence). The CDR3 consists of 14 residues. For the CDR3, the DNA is TGTGCCAGCAGCCAACAGGGGGTGTTTGAGACCCAGTACTTC. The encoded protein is CASSQQGVFETQYF.

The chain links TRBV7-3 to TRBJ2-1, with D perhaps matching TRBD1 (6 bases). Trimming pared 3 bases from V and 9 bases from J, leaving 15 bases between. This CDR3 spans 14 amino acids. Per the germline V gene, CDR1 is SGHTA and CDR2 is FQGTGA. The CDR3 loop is CASSFTPGVSEQFF. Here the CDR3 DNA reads TGTGCCAGCAGCTTTACCCCAGGGGTGAGTGAGCAGTTCTTC.

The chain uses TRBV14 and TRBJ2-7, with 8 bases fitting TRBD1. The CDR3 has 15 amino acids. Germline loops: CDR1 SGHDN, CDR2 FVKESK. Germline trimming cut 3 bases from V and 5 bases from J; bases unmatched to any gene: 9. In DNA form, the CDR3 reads TGTGCCAGCAGCCAGGTGGACAGGGACAGTGACGAGCAGTACTTC. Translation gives CASSQVDRDSDEQYF.

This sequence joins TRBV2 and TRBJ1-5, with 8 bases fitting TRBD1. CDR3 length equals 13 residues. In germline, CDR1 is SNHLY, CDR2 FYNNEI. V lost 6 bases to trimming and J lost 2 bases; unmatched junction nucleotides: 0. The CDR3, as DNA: TGTGCCAGCAGGGGACAGGGCAATCAGCCCCAGCATTTT. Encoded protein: CASRGQGNQPQHF.

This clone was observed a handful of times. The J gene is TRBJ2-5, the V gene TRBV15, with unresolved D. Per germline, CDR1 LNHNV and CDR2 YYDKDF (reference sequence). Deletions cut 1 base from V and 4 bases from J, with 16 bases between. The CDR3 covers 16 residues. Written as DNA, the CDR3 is TGTGCCACCAGCAGAGTGGGTAGGATAGCTGGAGAGACCCAGTACTTC. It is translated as CATSRVGRIAGETQYF.

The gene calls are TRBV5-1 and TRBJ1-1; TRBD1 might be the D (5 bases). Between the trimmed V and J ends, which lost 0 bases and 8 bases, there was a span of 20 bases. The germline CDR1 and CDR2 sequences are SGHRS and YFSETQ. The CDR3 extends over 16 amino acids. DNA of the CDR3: TGCGCCAGCAGCTTGGGGTATGGGCAGGGCATGGGGGAAGCTTTCTTT. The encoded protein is CASSLGYGQGMGEAFF.

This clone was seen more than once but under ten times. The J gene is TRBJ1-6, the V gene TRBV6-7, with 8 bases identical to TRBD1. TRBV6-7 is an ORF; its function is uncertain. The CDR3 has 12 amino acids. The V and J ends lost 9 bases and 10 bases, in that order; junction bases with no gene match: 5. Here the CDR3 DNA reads TGTGCCAGTCTTACAGGGGGGTCACCCCTCCACTTT. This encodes CASLTGGSPLHF.

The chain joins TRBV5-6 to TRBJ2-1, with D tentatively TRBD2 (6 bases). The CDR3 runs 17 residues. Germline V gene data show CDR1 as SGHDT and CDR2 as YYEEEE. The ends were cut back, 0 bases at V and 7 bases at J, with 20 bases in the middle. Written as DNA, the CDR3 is TGTGCCAGCAGCTTGGGGCTAGCGCCCCCCGTTTTGAATGAGCAGTTCTTC. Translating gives CASSLGLAPPVLNEQFF.

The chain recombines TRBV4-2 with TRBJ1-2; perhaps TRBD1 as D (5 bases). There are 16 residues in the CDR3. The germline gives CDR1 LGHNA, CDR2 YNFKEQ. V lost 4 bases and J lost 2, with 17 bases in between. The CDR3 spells CASSPSWGTGNYGYTF. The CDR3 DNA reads TGTGCCAGCAGCCCGAGCTGGGGGACTGGGAACTATGGCTACACCTTC.

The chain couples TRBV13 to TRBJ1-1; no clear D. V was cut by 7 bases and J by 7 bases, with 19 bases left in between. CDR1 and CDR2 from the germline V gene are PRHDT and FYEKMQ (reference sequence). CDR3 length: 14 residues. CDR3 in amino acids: CASTTAGSVFEAFF. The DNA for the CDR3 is TGTGCCAGCACTACTGCCGGGAGTGTTTTTGAAGCTTTCTTT. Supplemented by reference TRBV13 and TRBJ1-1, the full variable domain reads AAGVIQSPRHLIKEKRETATLKCYPIPRHDTVYWYQQGPGQDPQFLISFYEKMQSDKGSIPDRFSAQQFSDYHSELNMSSLELGDSALYFCASTTAGSVFEAFFGQGTRLTVV.

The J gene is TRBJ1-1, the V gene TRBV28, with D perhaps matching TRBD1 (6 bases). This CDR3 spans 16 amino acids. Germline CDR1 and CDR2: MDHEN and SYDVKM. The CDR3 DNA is TGTGCTTCGCTCGGGGGGCGGGTAAGGGGGGACACTGAAGCTTTCTTT. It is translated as CASLGGRVRGDTEAFF.

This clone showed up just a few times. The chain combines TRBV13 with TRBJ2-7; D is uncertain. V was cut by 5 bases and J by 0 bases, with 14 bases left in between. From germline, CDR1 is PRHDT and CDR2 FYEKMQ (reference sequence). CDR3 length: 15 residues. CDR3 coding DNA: TGTGCCAGCAGCCCCCGAGTTAGGAGCTCCTACGAGCAGTACTTC. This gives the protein CASSPRVRSSYEQYF.

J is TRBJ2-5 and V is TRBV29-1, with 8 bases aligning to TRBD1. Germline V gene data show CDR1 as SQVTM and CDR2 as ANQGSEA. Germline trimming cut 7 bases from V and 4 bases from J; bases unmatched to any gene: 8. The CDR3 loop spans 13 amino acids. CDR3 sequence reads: CSAGQVRVETQYF. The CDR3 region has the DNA TGCAGCGCGGGACAGGTCAGGGTAGAGACCCAGTACTTC.

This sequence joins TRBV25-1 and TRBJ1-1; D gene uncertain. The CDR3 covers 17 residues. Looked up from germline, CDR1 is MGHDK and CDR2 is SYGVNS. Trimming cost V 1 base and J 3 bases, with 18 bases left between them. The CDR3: CASSEWAGPREDTEAFF. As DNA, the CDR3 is TGTGCCAGCAGTGAATGGGCAGGACCAAGGGAGGACACTGAAGCTTTCTTT.

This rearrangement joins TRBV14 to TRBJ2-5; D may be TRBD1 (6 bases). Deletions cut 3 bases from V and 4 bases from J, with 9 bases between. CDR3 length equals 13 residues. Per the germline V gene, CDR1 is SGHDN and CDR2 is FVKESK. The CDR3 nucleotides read TGTGCCAGCAGCCAGGGGGCCGGAGAGACCCAGTACTTC. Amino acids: CASSQGAGETQYF.

The CDR3 DNA reads TGTGCCTCCAACCCGGGACTAGCGTTCCACGAGCAGTACTTC. Residues: CASNPGLAFHEQYF. V gene TRBV30 combines with J gene TRBJ2-7, with 10 nucleotides matching TRBD2. From germline, CDR1 is GTSNPN and CDR2 SVGIG (reference sequence). Trimming removed 7 bases from V and 5 bases from J; junction bases left unmatched: 11. The CDR3 is 14 residues long.

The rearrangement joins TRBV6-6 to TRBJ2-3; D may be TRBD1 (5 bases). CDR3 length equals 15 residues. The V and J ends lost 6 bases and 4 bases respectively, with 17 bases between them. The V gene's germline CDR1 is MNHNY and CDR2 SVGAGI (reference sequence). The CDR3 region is CASSGRASGADTQYF. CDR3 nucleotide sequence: TGTGCCAGCAGCGGCAGGGCGTCGGGCGCAGATACGCAGTATTTT.

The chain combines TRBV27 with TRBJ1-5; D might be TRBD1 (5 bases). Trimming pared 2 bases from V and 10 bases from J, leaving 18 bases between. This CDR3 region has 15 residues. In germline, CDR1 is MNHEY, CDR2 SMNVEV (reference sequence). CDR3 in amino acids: CASSLQGHAAGPQHF. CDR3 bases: TGTGCCAGCAGTTTACAAGGACACGCCGCAGGCCCCCAGCATTTT.

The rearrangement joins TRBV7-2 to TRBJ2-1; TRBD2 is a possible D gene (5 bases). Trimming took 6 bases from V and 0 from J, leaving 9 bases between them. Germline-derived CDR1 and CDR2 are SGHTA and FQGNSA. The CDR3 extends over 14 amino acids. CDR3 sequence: CASSPGFSYNEQFF. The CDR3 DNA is TGTGCCAGCAGTCCGGGGTTCTCCTACAATGAGCAGTTCTTC.

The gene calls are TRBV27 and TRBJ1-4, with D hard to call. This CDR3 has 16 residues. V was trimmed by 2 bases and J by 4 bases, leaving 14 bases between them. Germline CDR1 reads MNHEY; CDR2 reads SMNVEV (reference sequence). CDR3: CASSLRASAGNEKLFF. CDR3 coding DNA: TGTGCCAGCAGTTTACGGGCCTCGGCGGGTAATGAAAAACTGTTTTTT.

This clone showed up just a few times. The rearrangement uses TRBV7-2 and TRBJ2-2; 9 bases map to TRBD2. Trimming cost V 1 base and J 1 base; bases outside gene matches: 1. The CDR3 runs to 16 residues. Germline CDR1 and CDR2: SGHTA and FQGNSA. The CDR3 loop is CASSLELAGNTGELFF. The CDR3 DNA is TGTGCCAGCAGCTTAGAACTAGCGGGGAACACCGGGGAGCTGTTTTTT.

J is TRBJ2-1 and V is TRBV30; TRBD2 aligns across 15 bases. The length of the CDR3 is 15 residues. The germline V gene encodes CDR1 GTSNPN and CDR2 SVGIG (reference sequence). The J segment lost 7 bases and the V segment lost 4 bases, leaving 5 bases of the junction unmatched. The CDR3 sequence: CAWKGLAGGLNEQFF. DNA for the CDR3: TGTGCCTGGAAAGGACTAGCGGGAGGGCTTAATGAGCAGTTCTTC.

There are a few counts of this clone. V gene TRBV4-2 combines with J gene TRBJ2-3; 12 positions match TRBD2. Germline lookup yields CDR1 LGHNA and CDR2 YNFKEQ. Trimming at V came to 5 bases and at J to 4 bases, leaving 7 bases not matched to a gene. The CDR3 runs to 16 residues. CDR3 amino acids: CASSEGLAGLPDTQYF. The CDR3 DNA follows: TGTGCCAGCAGCGAAGGACTAGCGGGGCTGCCAGATACGCAGTATTTT.

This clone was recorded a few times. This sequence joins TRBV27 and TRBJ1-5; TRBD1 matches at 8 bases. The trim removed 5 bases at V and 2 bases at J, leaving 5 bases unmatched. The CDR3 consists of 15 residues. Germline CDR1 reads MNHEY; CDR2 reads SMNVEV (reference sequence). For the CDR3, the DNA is TGTGCCAGCAGTACGGGGACAGGAGGCAATCAGCCCCAGCATTTT. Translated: CASSTGTGGNQPQHF.

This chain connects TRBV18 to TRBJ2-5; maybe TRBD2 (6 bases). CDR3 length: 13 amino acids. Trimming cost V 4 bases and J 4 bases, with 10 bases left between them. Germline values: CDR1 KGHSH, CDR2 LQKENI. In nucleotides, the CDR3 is TGTGCCAGCTCACTAACCGGGGGAGAGACCCAGTACTTC. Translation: CASSLTGGETQYF. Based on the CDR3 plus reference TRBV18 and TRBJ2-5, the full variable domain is NAGVMQNPRHLVRRRGQEARLRCSPMKGHSHVYWYRQLPEEGLKFMVYLQKENIIDESGMPKERFSAEFPKEGPSILRIQQVVRGDSAAYFCASSLTGGETQYFGPGTRLLVL.

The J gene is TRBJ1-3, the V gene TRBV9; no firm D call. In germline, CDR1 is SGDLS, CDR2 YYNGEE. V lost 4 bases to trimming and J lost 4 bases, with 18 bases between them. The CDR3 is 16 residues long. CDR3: CASSIRGQESGNTIYF. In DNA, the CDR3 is TGTGCCAGCAGCATTAGAGGGCAAGAATCCGGAAACACCATATATTTT.

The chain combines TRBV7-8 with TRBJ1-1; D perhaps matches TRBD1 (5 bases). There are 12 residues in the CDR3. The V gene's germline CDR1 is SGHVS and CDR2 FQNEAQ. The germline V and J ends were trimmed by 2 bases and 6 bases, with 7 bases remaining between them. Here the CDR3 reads CASSLPGAEAFF. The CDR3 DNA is TGTGCCAGCAGCTTACCGGGGGCTGAAGCTTTCTTT.

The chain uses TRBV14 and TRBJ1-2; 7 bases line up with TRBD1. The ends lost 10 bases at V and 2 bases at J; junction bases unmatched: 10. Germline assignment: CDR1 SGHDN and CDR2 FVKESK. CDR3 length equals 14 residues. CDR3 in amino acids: CATSRLTGNYGYTF. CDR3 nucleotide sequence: TGTGCCACCTCGAGACTGACAGGGAACTATGGCTACACCTTC.